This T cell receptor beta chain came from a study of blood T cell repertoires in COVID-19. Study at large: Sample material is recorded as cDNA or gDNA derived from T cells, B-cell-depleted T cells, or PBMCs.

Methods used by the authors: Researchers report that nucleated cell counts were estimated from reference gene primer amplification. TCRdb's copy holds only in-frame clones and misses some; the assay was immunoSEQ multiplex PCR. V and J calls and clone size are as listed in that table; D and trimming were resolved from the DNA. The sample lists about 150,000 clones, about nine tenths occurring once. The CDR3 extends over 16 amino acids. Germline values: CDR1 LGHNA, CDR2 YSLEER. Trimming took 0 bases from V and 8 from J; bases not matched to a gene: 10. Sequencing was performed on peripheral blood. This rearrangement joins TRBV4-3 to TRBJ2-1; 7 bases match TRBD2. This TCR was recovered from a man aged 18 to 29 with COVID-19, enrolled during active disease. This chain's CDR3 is CASSQDPRGSPYEQFF. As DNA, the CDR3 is TGCGCCAGCAGCCAAGACCCGCGGGGGAGCCCCTATGAGCAGTTCTTC.